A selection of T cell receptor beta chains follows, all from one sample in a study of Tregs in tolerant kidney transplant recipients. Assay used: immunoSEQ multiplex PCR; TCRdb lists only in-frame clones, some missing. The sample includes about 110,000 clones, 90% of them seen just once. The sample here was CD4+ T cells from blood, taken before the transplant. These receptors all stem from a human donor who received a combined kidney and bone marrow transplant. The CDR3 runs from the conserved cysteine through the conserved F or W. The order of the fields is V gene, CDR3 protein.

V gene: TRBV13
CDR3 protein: CASIPRRGEKKVISGGYTF

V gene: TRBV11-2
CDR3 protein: CASSLPTNTGELFF

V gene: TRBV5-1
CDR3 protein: CASSYQGGAEAFF

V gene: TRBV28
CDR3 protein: CASSANRQGLGNTIYF

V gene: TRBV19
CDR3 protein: CASRSQSNEKLFF

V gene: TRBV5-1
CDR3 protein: CASSRGAGELFF

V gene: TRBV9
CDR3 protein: CASSVGDRDLETQYF

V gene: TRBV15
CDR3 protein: CATSRGDRDSTDTQYF

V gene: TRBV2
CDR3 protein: CASSEARTSGPTDTQYF

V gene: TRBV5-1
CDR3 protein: CASSSGTLSTDTQYF

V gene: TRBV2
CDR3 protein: CASIGGHHEAFF

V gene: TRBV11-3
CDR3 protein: CASSLVGPTSGGPYEQYF

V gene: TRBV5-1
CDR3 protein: CASSLDRGTNYGYTF

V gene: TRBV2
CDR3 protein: CAGGRTGGYGYTF

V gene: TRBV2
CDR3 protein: CASRQRVGTGGKEQFF

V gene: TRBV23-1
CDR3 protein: CASSQIARDRVHNEQFF

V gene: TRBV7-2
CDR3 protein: CASASGIHPEQYF

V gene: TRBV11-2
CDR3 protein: CASGTSGSFNEQFF

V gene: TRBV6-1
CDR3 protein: CASSMGGIKVFF

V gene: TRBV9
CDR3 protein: CASSLREGGDNEQFF

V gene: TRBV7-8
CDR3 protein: CASSLEPAGVEQYF

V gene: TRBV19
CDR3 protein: CASSPRQVYSNQPQHF

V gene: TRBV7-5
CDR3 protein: CVRSLGWRGTDTQYF

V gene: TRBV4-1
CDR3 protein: CASSPATVNYGYTF

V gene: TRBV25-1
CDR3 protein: CASSDVSGSDTQYF

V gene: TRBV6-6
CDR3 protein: CASTQVDSGGSDTQYF

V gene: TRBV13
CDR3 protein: CASSPGTGTLTEAFF

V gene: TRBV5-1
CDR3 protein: CASSLEGRSGARIQYF

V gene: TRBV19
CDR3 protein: CASSTGAAQYF

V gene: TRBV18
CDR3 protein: CASSPSSGDTEAFF

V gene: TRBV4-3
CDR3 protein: CASSQDSPVLGTDTQYF

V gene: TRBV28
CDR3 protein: CASSPDRVYGYTF

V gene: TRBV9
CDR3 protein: CASSVRQGGTEAFF

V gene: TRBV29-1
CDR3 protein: CSVAPPEPLPYEQYF

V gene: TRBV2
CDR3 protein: CASREDASKYGYTF

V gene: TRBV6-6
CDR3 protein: CASVMLQGETQYF

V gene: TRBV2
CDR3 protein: CASRAGSGTGELFF

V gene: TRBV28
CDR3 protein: CASSLMQEQYF

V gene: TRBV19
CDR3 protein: CASSTQGAGNQPQHF

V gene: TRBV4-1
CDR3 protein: CASSQDYNQPQHF

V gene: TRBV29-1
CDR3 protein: CSVPLRTINEQFF

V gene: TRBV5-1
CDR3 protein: CASALGLASNEQYF

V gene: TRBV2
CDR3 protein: CASSQDRETGYTF

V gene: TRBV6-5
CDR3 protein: CASSPYRGQYGYTF

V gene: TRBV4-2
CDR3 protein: CASSQEAGNQPQHF

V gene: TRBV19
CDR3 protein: CASSKNSGSSYNEQFF

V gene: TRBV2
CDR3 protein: CASSAGTGGEQYF

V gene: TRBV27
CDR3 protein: CASGRPPPSYEQYF

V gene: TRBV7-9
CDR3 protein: CASSLWNSFTGELFF